The source of this T cell receptor beta chain is a study of CD8+ T cells in alopecia areata. Sequencing used cDNA as its template, made by extracting RNA and reverse transcribing it. Here immunoSEQ multiplex PCR was the method, and the copy in TCRdb shows in-frame clones only, minus some. The sample has roughly 120,000 clones; 55% to 80% are singletons. This CDR3 contains 15 residues. From germline, CDR1 is SGHRS and CDR2 YFSETQ. The V gene lost 0 bases and the J gene lost 6 bases, with 12 bases spanning the gap. Study-level results: Scalp repertoires also include resident alphabeta T cells from normal skin.

Details on this clone: Its specificity is unknown.

This chain connects TRBV5-1 to TRBJ2-2; D tentatively fits TRBD1 or TRBD2 (5 bases each). The origin of this receptor is a human donor in good health. Sequencing was done on a sample of CD4+ T cells sorted from blood. The CDR3 DNA sequence: TGCGCCAGCAGCTTGGGCAGGGAGAGAGCCGGGGAGCTGTTTTTT. Its protein product is CASSLGRERAGELFF.